A single sample gave rise to the 16 T cell receptor beta chains below, sequenced in a study of tumor-infiltrating lymphocytes in primary liver carcinoma. It was from approximately 20-30 mg of unsorted bulk tissue that RNA and DNA were co-extracted. The authors made TCR beta cDNA from roughly 480 ng total RNA with a constant-region primer. Investigators got TCR beta libraries out of three nested multiplex PCR rounds, done with slightly modified ARM-PCR. With TRBV1-TRBV30 forward primers and a C-beta reverse primer, the first two PCR rounds were run for approximately 10 cycles each. TCRdb used MiXCR to reprocess the multiplex PCR reads, holding one entry per CDR3 protein. This table holds some 20,000 distinct CDR3 sequences, 79% found once. The sample was liver tumor tissue from sampling region 4. The subset: tumor region T4, right-lateral pole. The receptors come from a woman aged 25-40 years with primary liver carcinoma and hepatitis B virus infection.

This clonotype has at least ten counts. Given the absence of the conserved phenylalanine or tryptophan at the CDR3 end, a read error is likely. The chain employs TRBV6-1 and TRBJ2-3; 8 positions match TRBD2. With V trimmed by 4 bases and J by 5 bases, 8 bases remained unmatched. Germline V lookup: CDR1 MNHNS, CDR2 SASEGT. The CDR3 contains 15 residues. CDR3 loop: CASSGTSGSQDTQYS. CDR3 DNA sequence: TGTGCCAGCAGTGGTACAAGCGGGAGTCAAGATACGCAGTATTCT.

As regards this clonotype: An end of the junction differs from the germline gene, which may be a read error. This CDR3 reads CASSFPPPSTDTHF. In DNA form, the CDR3 reads TGTGCCAGCAGTTTTCCACCTCCTAGCACAGATACGCATTTT. The rearrangement links TRBV12-3 or TRBV12-4 to TRBJ2-3; a weak D match, TRBD2 (5 bases). This CDR3 is 14 amino acids long.

As to this clonotype: One end of the junction varies from germline; a read error may be responsible. The chain uses TRBV4-1 and TRBJ2-3; no clear D. Germline V gene sequence: CDR1 MGHRA, CDR2 YSYEKL. The CDR3 is 14 amino acids. CDR3 DNA: TGCCCCAGCAGCCAAGATCGGAACACAGATATGCAATATTTT. This translates into CPSSQDRNTDMQYF.

In its sample, this clonotype is medium-sized. The genes are TRBV6-5 and TRBJ2-5, with D maybe TRBD2 (5 bases). The length of the CDR3 is 14 residues. Trimming pared 0 bases from V and 5 bases from J, leaving 10 bases between. CDR1 is MNHEY and CDR2 is SVGAGI in the germline V gene. The chain's CDR3 is CASSYSTGGETQYF. CDR3 DNA sequence: TGTGCCAGCAGTTACTCGACGGGCGGGGAGACCCAGTACTTC.

Worth noting for this clonotype: No conserved phenylalanine or tryptophan ends this CDR3, so it is likely a read error. The rearrangement uses TRBV29-1 and TRBJ2-1; 9 positions agree with TRBD2. The CDR3 runs 16 residues. The trim removed 3 bases at V and 9 bases at J, leaving 15 bases unmatched. The germline V gene encodes CDR1 SQVTM and CDR2 ANQGSEA. The CDR3 DNA follows: TGCAGCGTTGACCACGGGACTAGCCGACCTCACGTTGAGCAGTTCCTC. Protein sequence: CSVDHGTSRPHVEQFL.

This clonotype occurred a few times. The chain is built from TRBV28 and TRBJ2-3; D not resolved. The CDR3 consists of 13 residues. Trimming left V 4 bases short and J 6 bases short, with 11 bases between. Germline lookup yields CDR1 MDHEN and CDR2 SYDVKM. The CDR3 DNA reads TGTGCCAGCAGTTCAAGCAGCGCTGATACGCAGTATTTT. The encoded protein is CASSSSSADTQYF. Based on the CDR3 plus reference TRBV28 and TRBJ2-3, the full variable domain is DVKVTQSSRYLVKRTGEKVFLECVQDMDHENMFWYRQDPGLGLRLIYFSYDVKMKEKGDIPEGYSVSREKKERFSLILESASTNQTSMYLCASSSSSADTQYFGPGTRLTVL.

Concerning this clonotype: A junction boundary mismatches the germline segment, possibly from a read error. The V call is TRBV14, the J call TRBJ1-1; no definite D call. The CDR3 sequence is 14 residues long. Germline CDR1 SGHDN, CDR2 FVKESK. In nucleotides, the CDR3 is TGTGCCAGCAGCCCCACGGGGATGAACACTGAAGATTTCTTT. Amino acid sequence: CASSPTGMNTEDFF.

In the case of this clonotype: At one end, the junction sequence differs from germline, possibly due to a read error. V gene TRBV4-2 combines with J gene TRBJ1-4; D not certain. The CDR3 contains 12 residues. Germline V gives CDR1 LGHNA, CDR2 YNFKEQ. The CDR3 DNA is TGTGCCAGCAGGCAAGATGGGGAACAACTGTTTTTT. This sequence encodes CASRQDGEQLFF.

This chain connects TRBV11-2 to TRBJ1-2, with D perhaps TRBD1 (6 bases). Germline loops: CDR1 SGHAT, CDR2 FQNNGV. V lost 2 bases to trimming and J lost 3 bases, with 10 bases between them. This CDR3 contains 14 residues. The CDR3 loop reads CASSLTGSDYGYTF. In DNA, the CDR3 is TGTGCCAGCAGCTTAACAGGGTCGGACTATGGCTACACCTTC.

Details on this clonotype: The conserved closing phenylalanine or tryptophan is absent in this CDR3, likely reflecting a read error. The limits of the CDR3 on the DNA are not certain, so only TCRdb's listed CDR3 is given. CDR3: CASGFGPGVEPGELFL. The V call is TRBV7-9, the J call TRBJ2-2; the D call in the table, TRBD1, was not verified against the DNA. The CDR3 contains 16 residues when both ends are counted. Germline V gene sequence: CDR1 SEHNR, CDR2 FQNEAQ (reference sequence).

The chain joins TRBV30 to TRBJ1-2; a possible D gene is TRBD1 (5 bases). From germline, CDR1 is GTSNPN and CDR2 SVGIG (reference sequence). V was cut by 2 bases and J by 14 bases, with 21 bases left in between. The CDR3 extends over 13 amino acids. CDR3 coding DNA: TGTGCCTGGAGTCCATCCCCGGGGATGCCAGGGACCTTC. It is translated as CAWSPSPGMPGTF.

Concerning this clonotype itself: Its ends do not fully match the called genes, so a read error is possible. The chain combines TRBV12-3 or TRBV12-4 with TRBJ2-3; D call uncertain. The CDR3 has 17 residues. The DNA of the CDR3 is TGTGCCGGCAGTCCCCTTCTAGGACCACAAAGTACAGATACGCAATATTTT. It encodes CAGSPLLGPQSTDTQYF.

V and J are TRBV5-4 and TRBJ2-3; a weak D match, TRBD1 (5 bases). The CDR3 consists of 17 residues. CDR1 SGHNT and CDR2 YYREEE come from the germline V gene (reference sequence). V gave up 7 bases and J gave up 12 bases, with 33 bases separating them. The CDR3 coding sequence is TGTGCCAGCGGCGTAGACGGACACCCTCCACCCACAGACACACAGTATTTT. Its translation: CASGVDGHPPPTDTQYF.

The chain joins TRBV11-2 to TRBJ2-2, with D tentatively TRBD1 (5 bases). Trimming left V 8 bases short and J 4 bases short, with 20 bases between. The CDR3 length is 16 residues. In germline, CDR1 is SGHAT, CDR2 FQNNGV. CDR3 loop: CASGSQVAPGTGELFF. The CDR3 coding sequence is TGTGCCAGCGGCTCACAGGTGGCTCCAGGCACCGGGGAGCTGTTTTTT. The variable domain in full, completed from reference TRBV11-2 and TRBJ2-2, reads EAGVAQSPRYKIIEKRQSVAFWCNPISGHATLYWYQQILGQGPKLLIQFQNNGVVDDSQLPKDRFSAERLKGVDSTLKIQPAKLEDSAVYLCASGSQVAPGTGELFFGEGSRLTVL.

The chain recombines TRBV11-2 with TRBJ1-4, with a weak D call TRBD1 (5 bases). Germline loops: CDR1 SGHAT, CDR2 FQNNGV. The CDR3 length is 12 residues. CDR3 nucleotide sequence: TGTGGTAGCAGCCCCTGGAGGGGAAAACTGTTTTTT. Translating gives CGSSPWRGKLFF.

This clonotype was picked up a small number of times. The V gene is TRBV29-1, the J gene TRBJ1-1, with TRBD1 matching 7 bases. The junction had 10 bases not matched to a gene; V was cut back by 3 bases and J by 12 bases. CDR1 is SQVTM, CDR2 ANQGSEA, per germline. The CDR3 loop spans 12 amino acids. The CDR3 sequence: CSVETGSTETFF. The CDR3 DNA follows: TGCAGCGTTGAGACAGGGAGCACTGAGACTTTCTTT.